These T cell receptor beta chains were read from a single sample in a study of post-analysis software for immune sequencing data. From the PCR reads, TCRdb called clonotypes with MiXCR, one entry per CDR3 protein. The table records roughly 870,000 distinct CDR3 sequences, roughly 50% of them present only once. The source material was blood. These receptors originate from a girl aged 10-17 years with multiple sclerosis. Each CDR3 is given with its conserved first and last residue. A D gene is named only where the DNA matches it firmly. Part of the rows lack a size; the others show once, few, many or a class for expanded clones.

clone_size,j_call,v_call,d_call,cdr3_nt,cdr3_aa
-,TRBJ2-2,TRBV4-2,-,TGTGCCAGCAGCCAAGATTTGGCCCATGCCTACGGGGAGCTGTTTTTT,CASSQDLAHAYGELFF
few,TRBJ2-3,TRBV7-8,TRBD2,TGTGCCAGCAGCTTAGCGGAAGCGGGGGGGCAGAGGAGCACAGATACGCAGTATTTT,CASSLAEAGGQRSTDTQYF
-,TRBJ2-5,TRBV12-3/TRBV12-4,-,TGTGCCAGCACCCAGTACCAAGAGACCCAGTACTTC,CASTQYQETQYF
-,TRBJ1-1,TRBV7-6,TRBD1,TGTGCCAGCAGCTTCCGATCCCGTTCAAACACAGGGGAGGGCACTGAAGCTTTCTTT,CASSFRSRSNTGEGTEAFF
-,TRBJ2-5,TRBV5-1,-,TGCGCCAGCAGCTTGGTTGGATTCGGAGCGGAGACCCAGTACTTC,CASSLVGFGAETQYF
once,TRBJ2-7,TRBV6-5,TRBD1,TGTGCCAGCAGTTACTTAAACCGGGACAGGGACGAGCAGTACTTC,CASSYLNRDRDEQYF
-,TRBJ1-5,TRBV20-1,-,TGCAGTGCTAGAGGATCAGGGGTAAGGGATCAGCCCCAGCATTTT,CSARGSGVRDQPQHF
-,TRBJ2-7,TRBV3-1,TRBD1,TGTGCCAGCAGCCCGACCGCCGGGACAGGGTTCCACGAGCAGTACTTC,CASSPTAGTGFHEQYF
few,TRBJ2-7,TRBV10-3,-,TGTGCCATCAGTGGAGGAGGACCGAGGGTCTACGAGCAGTACTTC,CAISGGGPRVYEQYF
once,TRBJ2-3,TRBV27,-,TGTGCCAGCAGTTTATCCCAACTAGCCCCACAGGATACGCAGTATTTT,CASSLSQLAPQDTQYF
once,TRBJ2-7,TRBV5-1,-,TGCGCCAGCAGCGTCAGGGAGGAAACCTACGAGCAGTACTTC,CASSVREETYEQYF
-,TRBJ1-2,TRBV18,-,TGTGCCAGCTCACCTACCCGGGACTCTTTGGACTACACCTTC,CASSPTRDSLDYTF
few,TRBJ2-5,TRBV29-1,TRBD2,TGCAGCCCGTGCCCCTGGCCTAGCGGGGACCAAGAGACCCAGTACTTC,CSPCPWPSGDQETQYF
-,TRBJ2-1,TRBV9,-,TGTGCCAGCAGCGTAGTGAACAGGGCTGAGCAGTTCTTC,CASSVVNRAEQFF
-,TRBJ1-5,TRBV6-5,TRBD1,TGTGCCAGCAGTCACTTATACCCGGGGACAGGGGACCCACACAATCAGCCCCAGCATTTT,CASSHLYPGTGDPHNQPQHF
-,TRBJ2-5,TRBV2,TRBD2,TGTGCCAGCAGCCTAGCGGGAGTAGACGGGGAGCAGTACTTC,CASSLAGVDGEQYF
-,TRBJ2-1,TRBV9,TRBD2,TGTGCCAGCAGCGCCGGGACTAGCGGTAGAAATGAGCAGTTCTTC,CASSAGTSGRNEQFF
few,TRBJ2-3,TRBV7-7,-,TGTGCTAGCAGCTCGGGTCGCACTAGCACAGATACGCAGTATTTT,CASSSGRTSTDTQYF
-,TRBJ2-3,TRBV15,-,TGTGCCACCAGCAGAGATCCCCGGGGAGCAGATACGCAGTATTTT,CATSRDPRGADTQYF
few,TRBJ2-1,TRBV7-8,-,TGTGCCAGCAGCTTGGAGCCCCGAGGGAATGAGCAGTTCTTC,CASSLEPRGNEQFF
-,TRBJ2-1,TRBV21-1,-,TGTGCCAGCAGCAAAGACGCTAGCGGGAGGAGGGTCAATGAGCAGTTCTTC,CASSKDASGRRVNEQFF
-,TRBJ2-3,TRBV2,TRBD2,TGTGCCAGCAGTGAACCCCCTGGGACTAGCGGGAGTGTGGGAGATACGCAGTATTTT,CASSEPPGTSGSVGDTQYF
few,TRBJ2-2,TRBV15,-,TGTGCCACCAGCAGAGATTCGAACAGCTACCACCGGGAGCTGTTTTTT,CATSRDSNSYHRELFF
-,TRBJ2-5,TRBV28,-,TGTGCCAGCAGTTTACGGGACACAGGTATGGAGCAGTACTTC,CASSLRDTGMEQYF
-,TRBJ2-7,TRBV10-3,-,TGTGCCATCAGTGAGGACACCTTTCCTTCCGAGCAGTACTTC,CAISEDTFPSEQYF
few,TRBJ2-1,TRBV28,-,TGTGCCAGCAGTTTGCCTCTGGGTAGCGGCAATGAGCAGTTCTTC,CASSLPLGSGNEQFF
-,TRBJ2-7,TRBV29-1,TRBD2,TGCAGCGCCCAGCGGGGGGACGAGCAGTACTTC,CSAQRGDEQYF
once,TRBJ2-7,TRBV4-1,TRBD2,TGCGCCAGCAGCCCCAGCGGACTAGCGGGGATATCCTACGAGCAGTACTTC,CASSPSGLAGISYEQYF
few,TRBJ1-2,TRBV14,TRBD1,TGTGCCAGCAGCCGGACAGGGTCGAACCACACCTTC,CASSRTGSNHTF
-,TRBJ2-3,TRBV6-1,TRBD1,TGTGCCAGCAGGATCAGGGGGCCCACAGATACGCAGTATTTT,CASRIRGPTDTQYF
few,TRBJ2-7,TRBV6-1,TRBD1,TGTGCCAGCAGACAGACAGGGGTAGGCGAGCAGTACTTC,CASRQTGVGEQYF
once,TRBJ2-1,TRBV6-2/TRBV6-3,-,TGTGCCAGCAGTCGTCGGGTCTACAATGAGCAGTTCTTC,CASSRRVYNEQFF
-,TRBJ1-1,TRBV29-1,TRBD1,TGCAGCGCACGAGGGGGACAGGGGAGCACTGAAGCTTTCTTT,CSARGGQGSTEAFF
few,TRBJ2-7,TRBV7-2,TRBD2,TGTGCCAGCAGCCGGACTAGCGGGGGGGCAGCTCACGAGCAGTACTTC,CASSRTSGGAAHEQYF
-,TRBJ2-3,TRBV7-8,-,TGTGCCAGCAGCTTAGAATCGATGGGGTTCACAGATACGCAGTATTTT,CASSLESMGFTDTQYF
-,TRBJ2-1,TRBV7-2,TRBD2,TGTGCCAGCAGCCGCAGACGCAGCGGGAGTGGTGATGAGCAGTTCTTC,CASSRRRSGSGDEQFF
-,TRBJ2-1,TRBV30,-,TGTGCCTGGAGTGTTAAGGAGCAGTTCTTC,CAWSVKEQFF
-,TRBJ2-7,TRBV29-1,TRBD1,TGCAGCGTTATCGGACAGGGGGGCTACGAGCAGTACTTC,CSVIGQGGYEQYF